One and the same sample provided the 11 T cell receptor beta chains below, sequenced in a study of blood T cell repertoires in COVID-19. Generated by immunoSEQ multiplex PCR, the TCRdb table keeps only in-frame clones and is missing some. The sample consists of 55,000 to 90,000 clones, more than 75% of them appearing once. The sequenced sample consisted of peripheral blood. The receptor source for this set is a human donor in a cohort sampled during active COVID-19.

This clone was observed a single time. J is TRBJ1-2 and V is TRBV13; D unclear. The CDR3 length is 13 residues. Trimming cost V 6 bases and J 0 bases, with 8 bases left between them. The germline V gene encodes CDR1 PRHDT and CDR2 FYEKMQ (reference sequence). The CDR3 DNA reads TGTGCCAGCAGTCCTCTAGCTAACTATGGCTACACCTTC. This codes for CASSPLANYGYTF.

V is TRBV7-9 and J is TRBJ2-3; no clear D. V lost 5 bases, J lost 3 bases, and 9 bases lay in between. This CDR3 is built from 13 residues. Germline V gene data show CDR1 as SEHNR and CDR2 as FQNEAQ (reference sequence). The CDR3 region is CASSRRDTDTQYF. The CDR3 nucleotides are TGTGCCAGCAGCCGGAGAGATACAGATACGCAGTATTTT.

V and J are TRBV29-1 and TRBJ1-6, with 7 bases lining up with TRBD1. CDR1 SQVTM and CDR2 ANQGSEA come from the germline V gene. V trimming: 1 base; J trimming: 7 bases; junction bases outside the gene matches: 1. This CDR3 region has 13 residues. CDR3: CSVEVGQNSPLHF. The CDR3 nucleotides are TGCAGCGTTGAAGTGGGACAGAATTCACCCCTCCACTTT.

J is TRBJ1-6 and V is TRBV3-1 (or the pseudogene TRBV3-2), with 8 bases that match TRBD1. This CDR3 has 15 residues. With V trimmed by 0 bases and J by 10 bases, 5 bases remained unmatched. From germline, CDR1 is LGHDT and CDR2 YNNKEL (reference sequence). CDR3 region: CASSQDGTGWSPLHF. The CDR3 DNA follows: TGTGCCAGCAGCCAAGATGGGACAGGTTGGTCACCCCTCCACTTT.

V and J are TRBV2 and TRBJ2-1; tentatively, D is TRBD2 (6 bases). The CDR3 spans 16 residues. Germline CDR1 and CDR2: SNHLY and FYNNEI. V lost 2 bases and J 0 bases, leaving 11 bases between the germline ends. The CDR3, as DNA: TGTGCCAGCAGTGAATGGGCGGGGAGCTCCTACAATGAGCAGTTCTTC. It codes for CASSEWAGSSYNEQFF. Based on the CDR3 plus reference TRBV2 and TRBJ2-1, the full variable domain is EPEVTQTPSHQVTQMGQEVILRCVPISNHLYFYWYRQILGQKVEFLVSFYNNEISEKSEIFDDQFSVERPDGSNFTLKIRSTKLEDSAMYFCASSEWAGSSYNEQFFGPGTRLTVL.

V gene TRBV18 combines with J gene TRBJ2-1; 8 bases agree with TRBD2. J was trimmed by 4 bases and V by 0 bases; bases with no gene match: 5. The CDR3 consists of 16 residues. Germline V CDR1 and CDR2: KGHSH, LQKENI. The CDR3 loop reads CASSPPGAGVYNEQFF. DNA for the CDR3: TGTGCCAGCTCACCACCCGGAGCGGGAGTTTACAATGAGCAGTTCTTC.

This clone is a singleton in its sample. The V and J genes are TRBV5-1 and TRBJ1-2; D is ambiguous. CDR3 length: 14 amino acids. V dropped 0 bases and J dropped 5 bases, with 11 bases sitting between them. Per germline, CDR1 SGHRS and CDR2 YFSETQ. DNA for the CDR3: TGCGCCAGCAGCTTGGAGGGAGGAGGGTATGGCTACACCTTC. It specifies CASSLEGGGYGYTF.

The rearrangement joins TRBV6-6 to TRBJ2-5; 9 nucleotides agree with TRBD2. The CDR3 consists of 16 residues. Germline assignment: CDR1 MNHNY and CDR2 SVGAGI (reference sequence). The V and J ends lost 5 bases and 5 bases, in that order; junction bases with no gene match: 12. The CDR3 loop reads CASSPYGTSRQETQYF. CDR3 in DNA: TGTGCCAGCAGTCCCTACGGGACTAGCCGGCAGGAGACCCAGTACTTC.

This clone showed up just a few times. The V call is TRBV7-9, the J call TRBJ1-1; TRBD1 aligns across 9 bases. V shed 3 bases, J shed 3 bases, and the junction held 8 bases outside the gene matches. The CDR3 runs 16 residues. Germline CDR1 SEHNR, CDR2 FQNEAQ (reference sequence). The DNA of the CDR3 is TGTGCCAGCAGCTTGTCGGGGACAGGGACAGACACTGAAGCTTTCTTT. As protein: CASSLSGTGTDTEAFF.

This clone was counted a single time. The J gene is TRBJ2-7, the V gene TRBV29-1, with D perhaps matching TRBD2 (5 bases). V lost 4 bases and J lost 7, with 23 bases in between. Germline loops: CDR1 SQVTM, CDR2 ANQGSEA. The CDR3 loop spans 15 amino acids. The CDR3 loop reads CSVALPRPDPGEQYV. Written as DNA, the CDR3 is TGCAGCGTTGCGCTCCCCCGGCCCGATCCGGGGGAGCAGTACGTC.

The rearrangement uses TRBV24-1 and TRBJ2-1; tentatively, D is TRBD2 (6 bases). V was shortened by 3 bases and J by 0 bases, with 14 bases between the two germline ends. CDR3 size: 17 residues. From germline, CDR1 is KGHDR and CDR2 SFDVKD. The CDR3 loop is CATSDPTSSSSYNEQFF. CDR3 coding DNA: TGTGCCACCAGTGATCCCACTAGCTCGAGCTCCTACAATGAGCAGTTCTTC.